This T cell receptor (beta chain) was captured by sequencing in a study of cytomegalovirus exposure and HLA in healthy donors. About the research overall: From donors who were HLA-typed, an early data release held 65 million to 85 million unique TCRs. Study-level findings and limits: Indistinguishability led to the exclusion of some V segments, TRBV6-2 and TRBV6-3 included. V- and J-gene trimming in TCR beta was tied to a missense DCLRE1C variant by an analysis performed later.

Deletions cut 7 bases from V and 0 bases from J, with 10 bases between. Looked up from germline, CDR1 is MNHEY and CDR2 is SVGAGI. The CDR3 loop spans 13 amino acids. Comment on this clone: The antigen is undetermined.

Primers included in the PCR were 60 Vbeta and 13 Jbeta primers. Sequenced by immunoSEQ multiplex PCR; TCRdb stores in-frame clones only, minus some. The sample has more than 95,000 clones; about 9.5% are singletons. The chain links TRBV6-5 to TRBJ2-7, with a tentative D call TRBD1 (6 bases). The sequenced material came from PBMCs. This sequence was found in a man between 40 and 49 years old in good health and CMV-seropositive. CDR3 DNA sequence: TGTGCCAGCAAGCAGGGGAGCTCCTACGAGCAGTACTTC. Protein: CASKQGSSYEQYF.